This T cell receptor beta chain was captured by sequencing in a study of CD8 T cells in ankylosing spondylitis (dated by TCRdb to the late 2010s). About the study as a whole: The study set out to find disease-linked TCR variants by profiling T cell receptor beta repertoires in ankylosing spondylitis patients and healthy donors. The full study cohort comprised around 23 ankylosing spondylitis patients and approximately 100 healthy donors. Samples of peripheral blood were taken, and for ankylosing spondylitis patients, synovial fluid was collected as well. General conclusions and limits of the study: In peripheral blood, the disease-linked clones were found at relatively low frequencies and had a CD8+ phenotype. A TCR beta motif of 7 or 8 highly homologous amino acid variants appeared characteristic of blood from ankylosing spondylitis patients. According to the report, matched synovial fluid samples from ankylosing spondylitis patients were significantly enriched for the disease-linked clones. Some TCR beta motif variants had previously been reported in synovial fluid and blood of reactive arthritis patients, which suggested common disease-initiation mechanisms.

The CDR3 measures 17 amino acids from cysteine to phenylalanine. Only the CDR3 portion is preserved as DNA: 51 bases, with reading frame beginning at the first base. V lost 6 bases and J lost 3 bases, and the count of bases not matched to a germline gene is 13. Per the germline V gene, SGHRS is the CDR1 and YFSETQ is the CDR2. On this clonotype itself: Its antigen remains unidentified. Qualities for individual bases were not recorded, and no much larger clone is one base off.

Data came from an Illumina HiSeq 2500. Quantitative 5'-RACE with molecular barcodes was used to prepare TCR beta libraries. Processing in the source paper ran as follows. Disease-linked TCR variants were identified with a new computational method built on a probabilistic model of VDJ rearrangement. TCRdb took the public reads, trimmed them with fastp at Q25, ran MiXCR for clone calling and kept in-frame beta chains. Rows with a matching CDR3 protein are joined into one entry that keeps the most common DNA and genes. These V and J calls are TCRdb output, not the study's own analysis. Recorded for this sample are around 440,000 distinct CDR3 sequences; 17% of them occurred a single time. Approximately 1% of the sample is in the top ten clones.

The source of this sequence is a male donor with ankylosing spondylitis. The specimen was blood, either unsorted or a sorted T cell fraction (not recorded which). The V and J segments used are TRBV5-1 and TRBJ2-4; TRBD2 fits 9 bases in the junction. Here the CDR3 is given as CASTKTIAGVDKNIQYF. DNA sequence: TGCGCCAGCACCAAAACTATAGCGGGAGTGGACAAAAACATTCAGTACTTC.